The present T cell receptor (beta chain) was sequenced within a study of shared clonotypes between healthy human individuals. TCRdb's copy holds only in-frame clones and misses some; the assay was immunoSEQ multiplex PCR. The table lists some 1.5 million clones, 98% of them singletons, with less than 0.55% in the top ten. Every donor, a Caucasian adult, lived in Nashville, Tennessee. A word on this clone: Other DNA sequences in the sample encode the same CDR3.

Per germline, CDR1 MDHEN and CDR2 SYDVKM. CDR3 length: 14 residues. V lost 6 bases and J lost 2; bases outside the gene matches: 2. The TCR sequence derives from a man younger than 45 in good health. The chain is built from TRBV28 and TRBJ2-7; TRBD1 matches at 12 bases. The specimen sequenced was naive CD4+ T cells sorted from blood. Subset meaning: CD45RA+ positively selected. CDR3 DNA sequence: TGTGCCAGCAGGGGACAGGGGGCGGCCTACGAGCAGTACTTC. This encodes CASRGQGAAYEQYF.